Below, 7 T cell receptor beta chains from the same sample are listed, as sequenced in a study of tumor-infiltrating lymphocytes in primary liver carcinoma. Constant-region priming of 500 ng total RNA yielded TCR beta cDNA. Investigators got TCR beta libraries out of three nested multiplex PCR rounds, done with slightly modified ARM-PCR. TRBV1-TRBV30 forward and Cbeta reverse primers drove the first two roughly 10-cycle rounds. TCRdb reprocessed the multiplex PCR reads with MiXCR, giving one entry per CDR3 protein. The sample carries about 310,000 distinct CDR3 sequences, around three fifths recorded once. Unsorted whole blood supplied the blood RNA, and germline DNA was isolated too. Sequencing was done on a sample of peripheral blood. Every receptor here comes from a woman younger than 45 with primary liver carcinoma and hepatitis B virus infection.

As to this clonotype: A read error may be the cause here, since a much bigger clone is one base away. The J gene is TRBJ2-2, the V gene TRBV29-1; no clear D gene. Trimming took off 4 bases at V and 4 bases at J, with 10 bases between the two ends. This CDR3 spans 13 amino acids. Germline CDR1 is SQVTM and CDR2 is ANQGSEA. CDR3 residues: CSVGESSTGELFF. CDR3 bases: TGCAGCGTTGGCGAGAGCAGCACCGGGGAGCTGTTTTTT.

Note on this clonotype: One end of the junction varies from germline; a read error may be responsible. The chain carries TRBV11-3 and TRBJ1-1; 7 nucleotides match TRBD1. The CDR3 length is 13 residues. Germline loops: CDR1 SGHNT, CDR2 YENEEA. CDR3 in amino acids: CASSAQGIGVAFF. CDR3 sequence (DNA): TGTGCGAGCAGCGCACAGGGGATTGGAGTAGCTTTCTTT.

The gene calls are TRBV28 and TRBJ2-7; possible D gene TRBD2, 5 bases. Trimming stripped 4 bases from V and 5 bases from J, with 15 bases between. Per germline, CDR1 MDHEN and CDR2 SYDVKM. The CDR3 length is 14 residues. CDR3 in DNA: TGTGCCAGCAGTTACCCCGAGGGTAATGACGAGCAGTACTTC. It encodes CASSYPEGNDEQYF.

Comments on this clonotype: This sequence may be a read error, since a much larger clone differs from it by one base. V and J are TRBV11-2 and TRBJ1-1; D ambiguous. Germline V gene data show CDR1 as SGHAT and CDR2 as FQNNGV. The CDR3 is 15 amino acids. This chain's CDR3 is CASSLGRGFYTETSF. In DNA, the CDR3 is TGTGCCAGCAGCTTAGGCCGGGGATTTTACACTGAAACTTCCTTT. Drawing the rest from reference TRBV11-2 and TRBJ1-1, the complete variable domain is EAGVAQSPRYKIIEKRQSVAFWCNPISGHATLYWYQQILGQGPKLLIQFQNNGVVDDSQLPKDRFSAERLKGVDSTLKIQPAKLEDSAVYLCASSLGRGFYTETSFGQGTRLTVV.

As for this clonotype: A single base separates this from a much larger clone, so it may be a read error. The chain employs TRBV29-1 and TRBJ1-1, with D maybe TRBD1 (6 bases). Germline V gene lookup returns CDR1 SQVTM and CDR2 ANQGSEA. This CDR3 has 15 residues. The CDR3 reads CNVGLGGRWNTEAFF. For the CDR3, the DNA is TGCAACGTTGGTCTCGGGGGGCGATGGAACACTGAAGCTTTCTTT.

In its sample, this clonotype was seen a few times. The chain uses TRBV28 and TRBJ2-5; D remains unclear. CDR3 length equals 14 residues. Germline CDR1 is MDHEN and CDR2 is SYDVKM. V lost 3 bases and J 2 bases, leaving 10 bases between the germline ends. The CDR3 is CASSFGWVQETQYF. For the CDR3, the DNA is TGTGCCAGCAGTTTCGGGTGGGTTCAAGAGACCCAGTACTTC.

The CDR3 here is CASGLELRGNEQFF. The CDR3 DNA is TGTGCCAGCGGATTAGAGCTGAGAGGGAATGAGCAGTTCTTC. The V call is TRBV11-2, the J call TRBJ2-1; D may be TRBD2 (5 bases). V shed 8 bases and J shed 7 bases, with 18 bases lying between them. The V gene's germline CDR1 is SGHAT and CDR2 FQNNGV. CDR3 length equals 14 residues.